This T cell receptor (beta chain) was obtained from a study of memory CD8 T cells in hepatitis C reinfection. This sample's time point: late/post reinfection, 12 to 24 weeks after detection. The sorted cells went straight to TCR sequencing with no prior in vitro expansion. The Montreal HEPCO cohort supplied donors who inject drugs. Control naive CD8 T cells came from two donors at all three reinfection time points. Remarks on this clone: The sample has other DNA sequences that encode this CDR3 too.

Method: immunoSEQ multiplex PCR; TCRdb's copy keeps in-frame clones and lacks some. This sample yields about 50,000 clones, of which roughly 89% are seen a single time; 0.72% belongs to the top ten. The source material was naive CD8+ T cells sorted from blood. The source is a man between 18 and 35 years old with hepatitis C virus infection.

The DNA of the CDR3 is TGTGCCAGCAGTTACGGGGGGAGCTCCTACAATGAGCAGTTCTTC. Translated, it gives CASSYGGSSYNEQFF. This chain connects TRBV6-5 to TRBJ2-1; D is perhaps TRBD2 (6 bases). The V gene's germline CDR1 is MNHEY and CDR2 SVGAGI. V gave up 2 bases and J gave up 0 bases, with 8 bases separating them. The CDR3 is made up of 15 amino acids.